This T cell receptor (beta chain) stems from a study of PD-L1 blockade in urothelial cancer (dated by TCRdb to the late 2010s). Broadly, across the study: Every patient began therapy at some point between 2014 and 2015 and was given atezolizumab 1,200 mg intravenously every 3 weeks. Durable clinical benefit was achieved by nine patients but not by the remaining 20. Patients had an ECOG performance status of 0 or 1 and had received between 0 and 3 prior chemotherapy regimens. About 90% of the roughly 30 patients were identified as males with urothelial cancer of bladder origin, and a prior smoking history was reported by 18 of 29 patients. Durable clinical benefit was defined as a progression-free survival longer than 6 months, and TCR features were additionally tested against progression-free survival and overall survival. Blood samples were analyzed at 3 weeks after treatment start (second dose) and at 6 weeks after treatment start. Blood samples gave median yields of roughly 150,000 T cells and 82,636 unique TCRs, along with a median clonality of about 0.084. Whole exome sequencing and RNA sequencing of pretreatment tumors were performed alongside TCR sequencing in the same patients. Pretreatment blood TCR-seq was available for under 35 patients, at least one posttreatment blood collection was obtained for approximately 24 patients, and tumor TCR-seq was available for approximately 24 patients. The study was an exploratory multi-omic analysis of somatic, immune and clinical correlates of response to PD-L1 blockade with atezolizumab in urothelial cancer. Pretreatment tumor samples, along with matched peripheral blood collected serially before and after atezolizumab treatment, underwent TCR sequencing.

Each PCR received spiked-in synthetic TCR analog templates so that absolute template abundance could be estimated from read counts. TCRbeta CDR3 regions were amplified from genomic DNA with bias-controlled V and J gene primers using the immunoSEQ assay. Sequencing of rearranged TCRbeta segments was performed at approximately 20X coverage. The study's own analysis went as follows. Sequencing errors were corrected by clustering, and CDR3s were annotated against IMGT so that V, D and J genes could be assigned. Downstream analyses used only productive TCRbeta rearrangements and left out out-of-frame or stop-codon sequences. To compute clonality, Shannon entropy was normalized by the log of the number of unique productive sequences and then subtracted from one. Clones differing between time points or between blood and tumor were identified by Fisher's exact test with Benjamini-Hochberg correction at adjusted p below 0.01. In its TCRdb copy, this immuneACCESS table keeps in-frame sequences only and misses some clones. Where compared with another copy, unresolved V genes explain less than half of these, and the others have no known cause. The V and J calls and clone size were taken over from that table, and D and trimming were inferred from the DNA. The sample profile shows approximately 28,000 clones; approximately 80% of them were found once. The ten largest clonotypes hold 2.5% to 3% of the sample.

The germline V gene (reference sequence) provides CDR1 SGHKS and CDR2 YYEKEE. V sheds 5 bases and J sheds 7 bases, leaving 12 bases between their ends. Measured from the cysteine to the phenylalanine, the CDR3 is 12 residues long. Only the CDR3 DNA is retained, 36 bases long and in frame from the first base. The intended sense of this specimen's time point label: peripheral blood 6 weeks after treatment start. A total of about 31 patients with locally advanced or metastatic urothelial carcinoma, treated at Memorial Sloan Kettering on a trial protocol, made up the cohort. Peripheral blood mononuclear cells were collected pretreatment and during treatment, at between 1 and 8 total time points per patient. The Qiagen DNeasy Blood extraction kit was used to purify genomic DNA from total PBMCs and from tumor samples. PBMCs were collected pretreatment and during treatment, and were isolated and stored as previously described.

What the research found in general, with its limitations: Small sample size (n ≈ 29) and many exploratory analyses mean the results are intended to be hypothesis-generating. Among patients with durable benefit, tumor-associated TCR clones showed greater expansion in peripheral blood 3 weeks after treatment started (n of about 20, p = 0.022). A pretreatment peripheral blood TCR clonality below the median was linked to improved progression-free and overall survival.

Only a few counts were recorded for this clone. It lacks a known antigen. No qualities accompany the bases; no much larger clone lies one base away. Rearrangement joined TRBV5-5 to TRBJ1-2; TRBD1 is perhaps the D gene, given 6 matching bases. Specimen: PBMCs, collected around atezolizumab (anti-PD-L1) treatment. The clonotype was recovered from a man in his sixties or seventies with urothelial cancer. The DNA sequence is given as TGTGCCAGCAGTCAAGGGACATTTGGCTACACCTTC. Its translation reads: CASSQGTFGYTF.